The sequence of this TCR beta chain was determined in a study of cytomegalovirus exposure and HLA in healthy donors. PCR employed 60 Vbeta and 13 Jbeta primers. Some clones are missing from TCRdb's copy, which holds only in-frame ones; the method was immunoSEQ multiplex PCR. Of 140,000 or so clones in the sample, 66% were seen once. Germline-derived CDR1 and CDR2 are LNHNV and YYDKDF (reference sequence). This CDR3 region has 14 residues. V lost 0 bases, J lost 8 bases, and 13 bases lay in between. This TCR was recovered from a woman aged 55-70 years in good health and CMV-seronegative. The rearrangement joins TRBV15 to TRBJ1-1; a weak D match, TRBD1 (6 bases). Sequenced material: PBMCs. CDR3 residues: CATSRDMGDKEAFF. The CDR3 region has the DNA TGTGCCACCAGCAGAGATATGGGGGACAAAGAAGCTTTCTTT.